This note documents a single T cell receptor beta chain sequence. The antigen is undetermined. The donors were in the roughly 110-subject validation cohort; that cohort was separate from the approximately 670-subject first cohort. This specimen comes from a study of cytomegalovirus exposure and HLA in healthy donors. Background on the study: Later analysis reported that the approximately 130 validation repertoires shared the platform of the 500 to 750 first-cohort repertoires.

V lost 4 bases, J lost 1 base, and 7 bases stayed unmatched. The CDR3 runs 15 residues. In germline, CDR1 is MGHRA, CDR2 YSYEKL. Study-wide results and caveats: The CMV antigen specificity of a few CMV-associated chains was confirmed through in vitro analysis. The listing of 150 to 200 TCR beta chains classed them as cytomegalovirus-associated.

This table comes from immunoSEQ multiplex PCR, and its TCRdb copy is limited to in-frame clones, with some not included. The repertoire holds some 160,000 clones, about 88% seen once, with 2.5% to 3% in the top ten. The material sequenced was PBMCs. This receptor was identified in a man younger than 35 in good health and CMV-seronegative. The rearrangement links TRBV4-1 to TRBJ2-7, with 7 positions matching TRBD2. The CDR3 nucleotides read TGCGCCAGCAGCCCGCACTCTAGCGGATCCTACGAGCAGTACTTC. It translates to CASSPHSSGSYEQYF.